This TCR beta chain was profiled in a study of early T cells in non-severe SARS-CoV-2 infection. The wider study: The study sequenced bulk RNA from unsorted whole blood, with chains unpaired. General study points: VDJdb-based annotation leaned toward anti-spike CD8 responses and missed private and CD4 specificities.

Attachment of unique molecular identifiers to individual cDNA molecules was performed. TCRdb used MiXCR to reprocess the 5' RACE reads, holding one entry per CDR3 protein. The sample yields about 59,000 distinct CDR3 sequences, approximately 13% seen once. This clonotype turned up a few times. Antigen: not known. The V and J ends lost 6 bases and 0 bases, in that order; junction bases with no gene match: 4. The CDR3 totals 15 residues. The clonotype originates from an adult who was a healthcare worker with PCR-confirmed SARS-CoV-2 infection or an uninfected control (not recorded which). The sequenced sample was whole blood, obtained at baseline. The rearrangement joins TRBV12-3 or TRBV12-4 to TRBJ2-2, with 7 bases matching TRBD2. DNA for the CDR3: TGTGCCAGCAGAGGGACTACCTCGAACACCGGGGAGCTGTTTTTT. It yields the protein CASRGTTSNTGELFF.